Listed here are 8 T cell receptor beta chains from one sample, sequenced in a study of cytomegalovirus exposure and HLA in healthy donors. TCRdb's table, derived via immunoSEQ multiplex PCR, lists solely in-frame clones and lacks some. In the table there are 150,000 to 200,000 clones, roughly 83% of which are singletons. Sequenced input: PBMCs. These receptor sequences come from a woman younger than 30 in good health and CMV-seronegative.

The chain combines TRBV7-2 with TRBJ2-5, with D possibly being TRBD2 (7 bases). CDR1 is SGHTA and CDR2 is FQGNSA in the germline V gene. V lost 5 bases and J lost 5, with 21 bases in between. This CDR3 comprises 16 residues. CDR3 amino acids: CASSPLGGAWGETQYF. The CDR3 nucleotides read TGTGCCAGCAGCCCTCTTGGGGGGGCATGGGGGGAGACCCAGTACTTC.

The rearrangement links TRBV7-7 to TRBJ2-3; D may be TRBD2 (6 bases). The length of the CDR3 is 16 residues. Germline V gene sequence: CDR1 SSHAT, CDR2 FNYEAQ (reference sequence). The V gene lost 3 bases and the J gene lost 4 bases, with 17 bases spanning the gap. This CDR3 reads CASSLGTGRGSDTQYF. The CDR3 DNA sequence: TGTGCCAGCAGCTTGGGGACTGGGCGAGGGTCAGATACGCAGTATTTT. The whole variable domain, filled in from reference TRBV7-7 and TRBJ2-3, reads GAGVSQSPRYKVTKRGQDVTLRCDPISSHATLYWYQQALGQGPEFLTYFNYEAQPDKSGLPSDRFSAERPEGSISTLTIQRTEQRDSAMYRCASSLGTGRGSDTQYFGPGTRLTVL.

The genes are TRBV10-1 and TRBJ1-1, with TRBD1 matching 8 bases. Trimming removed 6 bases from V and 1 base from J; junction bases left unmatched: 4. This CDR3 region has 14 residues. In germline, CDR1 is WNHNN, CDR2 SYGVQD (reference sequence). CDR3: CASSPGTGNTEAFF. CDR3 coding DNA: TGCGCCAGCAGCCCCGGGACAGGGAACACTGAAGCTTTCTTT.

The chain joins TRBV5-5 to TRBJ1-2; 8 bases align to TRBD1. Germline V gene sequence: CDR1 SGHKS, CDR2 YYEKEE (reference sequence). The CDR3 is made up of 14 amino acids. With V trimmed by 10 bases and J by 5 bases, 13 bases remained unmatched. The CDR3 region has the DNA TGTGCCTCAGCTTTGGGGACAGGACTATATGGCTACACCTTC. Protein sequence: CASALGTGLYGYTF.

The rearrangement uses TRBV5-4 and TRBJ2-3, with a possible D match to TRBD2 (6 bases). The CDR3 runs to 16 residues. Between the trimmed V and J ends, which lost 4 bases and 6 bases, there was a span of 21 bases. Germline V lookup: CDR1 SGHNT, CDR2 YYREEE (reference sequence). The CDR3 DNA is TGTGCCAGCAGCGCGGGGCCGAGCGGGTCATCCGATACGCAGTATTTT. Translating gives CASSAGPSGSSDTQYF.

This chain joins TRBV7-9 and TRBJ2-7, with 14 nucleotides matching TRBD2. The CDR3 is made up of 18 amino acids. Trimming at V came to 1 base and at J to 1 base, leaving 6 bases not matched to a gene. CDR1 and CDR2 (germline): SEHNR, FQNEAQ (reference sequence). CDR3 loop: CASSLGGLAGGLSYEQYF. DNA for the CDR3: TGTGCCAGCAGCTTAGGAGGACTAGCGGGGGGTCTATCCTACGAGCAGTACTTC.

The chain employs TRBV7-6 and TRBJ1-2; 9 positions agree with TRBD1. Trimming at V came to 5 bases and at J to 4 bases, leaving 8 bases not matched to a gene. CDR3 length equals 15 residues. CDR1 is SGHVS, CDR2 FNYEAQ, per germline. CDR3 nucleotides: TGTGCCAGCAGCCCGACAGGGGGAAGTGGCTATGGCTACACCTTC. Translation gives CASSPTGGSGYGYTF.

In its sample, this clone was seen once. The rearrangement joins TRBV5-4 to TRBJ1-4; 8 nucleotides align to TRBD1. V lost 4 bases and J lost 5; bases outside the gene matches: 7. The CDR3 extends over 15 amino acids. The germline CDR1 and CDR2 sequences are SGHNT and YYREEE (reference sequence). The CDR3 spells CASSNTGGGNEKLFF. CDR3 DNA sequence: TGTGCCAGCAGCAACACAGGGGGGGGGAATGAAAAACTGTTTTTT.